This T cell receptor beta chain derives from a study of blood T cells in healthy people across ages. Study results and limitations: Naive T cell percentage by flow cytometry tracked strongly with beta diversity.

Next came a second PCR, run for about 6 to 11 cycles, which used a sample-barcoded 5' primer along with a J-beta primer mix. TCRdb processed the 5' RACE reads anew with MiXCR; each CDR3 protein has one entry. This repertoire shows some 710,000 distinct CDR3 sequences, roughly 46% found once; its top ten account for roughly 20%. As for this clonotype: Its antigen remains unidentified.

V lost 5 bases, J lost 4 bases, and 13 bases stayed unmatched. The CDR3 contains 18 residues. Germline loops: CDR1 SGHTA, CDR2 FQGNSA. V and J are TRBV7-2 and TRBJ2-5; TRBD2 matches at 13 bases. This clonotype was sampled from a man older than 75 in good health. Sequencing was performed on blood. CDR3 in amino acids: CASSLGTSGVPRGETQYF. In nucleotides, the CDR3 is TGTGCCAGCAGCCTCGGGACTAGCGGGGTCCCGCGGGGAGAGACCCAGTACTTC.